Listed here is a single TCR beta chain. How the authors handled the data: By means of reference gene primer amplification, nucleated cell counts were estimated. Some clones are missing from TCRdb's copy, which holds only in-frame ones; the method was immunoSEQ multiplex PCR. From that table come the V and J calls and clone size; the DNA was used to work out D and trimming. This sample has some 120,000 clones, with roughly 80% found just once. The CDR3 has 14 amino acids. V was shortened by 3 bases and J by 3 bases, with 8 bases between the two germline ends. Germline V lookup: CDR1 KGHSH, CDR2 LQKENI. This entry belongs to a study of blood T cell repertoires in COVID-19. Across the study: The samples span acute and convalescent COVID-19 from the United States, Italy and Spain. PBMCs, B-cell-depleted T cells, or T cells were the source of the cDNA or gDNA that made up the material.

The source is a man between 65 and 79 years old with acute or convalescent COVID-19. The V and J genes are TRBV18 and TRBJ2-2, with D possibly matching TRBD2 (6 bases). Sample: peripheral blood. The CDR3 nucleotides read TGTGCCAGCTCACCGGCGGGGTACACCGGGGAGCTGTTTTTT. Amino acid sequence: CASSPAGYTGELFF.